Sequencing of this T cell receptor (beta chain) was carried out in a study of shared clonotypes between healthy human individuals. General study findings and limits: On the whole, naive subsets had larger estimated richness than memory subsets had.

Here immunoSEQ multiplex PCR was the method, and the copy in TCRdb shows in-frame clones only, minus some. Of approximately 1.5 million clones in the sample, about 98.5% were seen once. Germline CDR1 reads MDHEN; CDR2 reads SYDVKM. Trimming removed 10 bases from V and 4 bases from J, with 16 bases in between. CDR3 length: 13 amino acids. For this clone: Its target is unknown.

Memory CD4+ cells were the fraction left after CD45RA+ naive selection. Input material: naive CD4+ T cells sorted from blood. As for subset: CD45RA+ positively selected. The source is a man aged 30 to 39 in good health. The rearrangement links TRBV28 to TRBJ1-2, with D hard to call. CDR3 sequence: CANQDGEGYGYTF. The CDR3 DNA follows: TGTGCCAACCAGGACGGGGAAGGCTATGGCTACACCTTC.